This is a list of T cell receptor beta chains from one sample in a study of OX40 agonist ivuxolimab in advanced cancers. Measured with immunoSEQ multiplex PCR; TCRdb has only the in-frame clones, and not every one. The sample has fewer than 70,000 clones; about 85% are singletons. Sequencing used CD4+ or CD8+ T cells sorted from blood, obtained in a trial of the OX40 agonist ivuxolimab. These receptors all stem from an adult with an advanced solid tumor such as melanoma, head and neck, liver or kidney cancer. Both conserved end residues are part of each CDR3.

v_call	cdr3_aa
TRBV15	CATSRIDTGQGYTF
TRBV10-2	CASSEGRIRGTYGYTF
TRBV18	CASSPQATNYGYTF
TRBV7-9	CASSLGGTAGSPQHF
TRBV6-5	CASRDTKTGGLGYTF
TRBV5-1	CASSLGTLYNEQFF
TRBV4-2	CASSQPTGTGNSPLHF
TRBV10-3	CAISENNRVTNYGYTF
TRBV5-1	CASSSRVPYEQYF
TRBV6-6	CASSSDRGSFNEKLFF
TRBV7-2	CASSSAGREGQFF
TRBV4-1	CASNQPGWNTEAFF
TRBV30	CAWEDSAGETQYF
TRBV10-3	CAISENPGLAGSNEQFF
TRBV9	CASSERLAGEYNEQFF
TRBV20-1	CSAPLNYGYTF
TRBV6-4	CASSDPGRGDEQFF
TRBV2	CASSESGWNTEAFF
TRBV6-1	CASSDHTGWGNTIYF
TRBV2	CASSQGVRTDTQYF
TRBV18	CASSPVDRPHYEQYF
TRBV7-2	CASSLSGWGYTF
TRBV2	CASSELGQGYETQYF
TRBV7-9	CASSLARGFLVQHF
TRBV7-3	CASRRQGAGVNEQFF
TRBV25-1	CASSDRDRGQDQPQHF
TRBV7-2	CASSSLVRERSYNSPLHF
TRBV7-2	CASSYRDRGREQYF
TRBV5-6	CASSLHFGIYDTQYF
TRBV30	CAWSLTGSGPDTQYF
TRBV4-2	CASSQEGTANEQFF
TRBV14	CASSQARGVGKNIQYF
TRBV7-9	CASSLLAGVGTGELFF
TRBV9	CASSVSDRILDTGELFF
TRBV7-2	CASSTQQGARETQYF
TRBV7-9	CASSSPRDGGYTF
TRBV5-6	CASSLAGDPDTQYF
TRBV7-8	CASSYPDRKAYEQYF